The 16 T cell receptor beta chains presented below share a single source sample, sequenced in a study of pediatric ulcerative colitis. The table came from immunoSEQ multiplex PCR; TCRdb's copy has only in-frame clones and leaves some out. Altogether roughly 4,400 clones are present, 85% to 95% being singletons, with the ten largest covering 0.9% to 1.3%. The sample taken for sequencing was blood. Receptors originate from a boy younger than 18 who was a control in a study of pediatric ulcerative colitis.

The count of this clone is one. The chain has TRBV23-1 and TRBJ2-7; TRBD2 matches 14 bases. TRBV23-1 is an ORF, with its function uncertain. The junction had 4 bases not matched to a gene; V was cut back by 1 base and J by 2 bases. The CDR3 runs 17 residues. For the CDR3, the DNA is TGCGCCAGCAGTCAATTGATGGGACTAGCGGGAGCCTACGAGCAGTACGTC. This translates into CASSQLMGLAGAYEQYV.

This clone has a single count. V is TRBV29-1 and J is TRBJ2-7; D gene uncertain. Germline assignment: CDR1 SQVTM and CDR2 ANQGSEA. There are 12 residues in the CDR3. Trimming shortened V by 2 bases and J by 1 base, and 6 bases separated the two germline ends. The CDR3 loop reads CSVELDSYEQYF. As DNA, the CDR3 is TGCAGCGTTGAACTGGATTCCTACGAGCAGTACTTC.

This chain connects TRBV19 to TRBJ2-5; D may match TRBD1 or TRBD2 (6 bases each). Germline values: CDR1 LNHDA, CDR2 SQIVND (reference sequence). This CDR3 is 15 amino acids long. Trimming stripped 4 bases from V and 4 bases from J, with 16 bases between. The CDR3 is CASSSYEGGPETQYF. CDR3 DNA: TGTGCCAGTAGTAGTTATGAGGGGGGCCCAGAGACCCAGTACTTC.

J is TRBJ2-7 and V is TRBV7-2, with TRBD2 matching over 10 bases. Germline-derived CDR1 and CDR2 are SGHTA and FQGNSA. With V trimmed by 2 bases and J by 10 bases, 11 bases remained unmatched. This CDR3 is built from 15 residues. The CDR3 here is CASSLKAGGPGLQYF. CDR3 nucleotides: TGTGCCAGCAGCTTAAAAGCGGGAGGGCCGGGGTTACAGTACTTC.

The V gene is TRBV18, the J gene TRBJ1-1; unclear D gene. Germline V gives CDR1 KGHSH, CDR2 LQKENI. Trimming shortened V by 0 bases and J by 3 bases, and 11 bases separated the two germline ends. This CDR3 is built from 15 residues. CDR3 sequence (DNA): TGTGCCAGCTCACCACCTCTGGGGTTTTACACTGAAGCTTTCTTT. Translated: CASSPPLGFYTEAFF.

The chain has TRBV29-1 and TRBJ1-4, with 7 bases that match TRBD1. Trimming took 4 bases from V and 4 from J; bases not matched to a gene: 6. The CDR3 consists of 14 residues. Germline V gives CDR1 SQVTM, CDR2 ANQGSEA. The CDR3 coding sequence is TGCAGCGTTGCTGACAGGGCGGATAATGAAAAACTGTTTTTT. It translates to CSVADRADNEKLFF.

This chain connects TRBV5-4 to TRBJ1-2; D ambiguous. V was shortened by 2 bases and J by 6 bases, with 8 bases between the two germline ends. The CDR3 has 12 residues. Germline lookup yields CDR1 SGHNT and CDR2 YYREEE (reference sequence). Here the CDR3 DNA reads TGTGCCAGCAGCTTACACAGTGATGGCTACACCTTC. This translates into CASSLHSDGYTF.

CDR3 DNA: TGTGCCAGCAGCCAACTTTTGACAGGGGATAGGAACTATGGCTACACCTTC. This encodes CASSQLLTGDRNYGYTF. J is TRBJ1-2 and V is TRBV4-2; TRBD1 agrees at 8 bases. The CDR3 covers 17 residues. The V and J ends lost 2 bases and 2 bases, in that order; junction bases with no gene match: 10. From germline, CDR1 is LGHNA and CDR2 YNFKEQ.

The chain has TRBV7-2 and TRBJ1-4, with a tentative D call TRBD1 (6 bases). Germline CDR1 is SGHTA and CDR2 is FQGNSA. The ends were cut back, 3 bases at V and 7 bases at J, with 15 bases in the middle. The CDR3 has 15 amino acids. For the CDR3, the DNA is TGTGCCAGCAGCTTCACGGGGGCCCGAGGTGAAAAACTGTTTTTT. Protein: CASSFTGARGEKLFF.

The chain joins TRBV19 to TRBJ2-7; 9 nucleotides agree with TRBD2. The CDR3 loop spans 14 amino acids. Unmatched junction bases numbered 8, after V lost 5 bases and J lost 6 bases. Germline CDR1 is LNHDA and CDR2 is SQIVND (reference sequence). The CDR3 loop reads CASSRPGLASEQYF. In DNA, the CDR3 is TGTGCCAGTAGTCGTCCGGGACTAGCTTCCGAGCAGTACTTC.

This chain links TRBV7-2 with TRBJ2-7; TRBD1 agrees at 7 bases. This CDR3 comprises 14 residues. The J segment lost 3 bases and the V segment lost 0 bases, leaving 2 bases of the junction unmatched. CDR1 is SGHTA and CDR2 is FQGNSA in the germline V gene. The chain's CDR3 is CASSLAGTVYEQYF. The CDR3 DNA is TGTGCCAGCAGCTTAGCGGGGACAGTCTACGAGCAGTACTTC.

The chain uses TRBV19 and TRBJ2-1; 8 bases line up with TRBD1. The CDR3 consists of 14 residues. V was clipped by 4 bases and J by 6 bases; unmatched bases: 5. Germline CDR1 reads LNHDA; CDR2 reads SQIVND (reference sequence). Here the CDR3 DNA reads TGTGCCAGTAGTACATACAGGGGGAGCAATGAGCAGTTCTTC. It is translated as CASSTYRGSNEQFF.

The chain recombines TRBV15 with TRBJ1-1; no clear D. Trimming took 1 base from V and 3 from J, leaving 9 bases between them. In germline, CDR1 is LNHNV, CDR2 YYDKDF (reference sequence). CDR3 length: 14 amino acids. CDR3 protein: CATSRGLDYTEAFF. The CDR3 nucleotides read TGTGCCACCAGCAGAGGACTTGACTACACTGAAGCTTTCTTT.

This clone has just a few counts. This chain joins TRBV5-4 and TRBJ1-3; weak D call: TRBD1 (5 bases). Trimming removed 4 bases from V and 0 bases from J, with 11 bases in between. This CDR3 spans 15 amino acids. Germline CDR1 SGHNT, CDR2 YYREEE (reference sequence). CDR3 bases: TGTGCCAGCAGCCCTGACAGCAACTCTGGAAACACCATATATTTT. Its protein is CASSPDSNSGNTIYF.

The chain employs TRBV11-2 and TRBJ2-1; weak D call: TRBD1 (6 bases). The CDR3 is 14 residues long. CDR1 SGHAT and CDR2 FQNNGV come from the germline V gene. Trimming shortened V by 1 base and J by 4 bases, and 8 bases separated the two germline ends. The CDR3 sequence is CASSLVGGYNEQFF. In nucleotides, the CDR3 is TGTGCCAGCAGCTTAGTAGGGGGATACAATGAGCAGTTCTTC.

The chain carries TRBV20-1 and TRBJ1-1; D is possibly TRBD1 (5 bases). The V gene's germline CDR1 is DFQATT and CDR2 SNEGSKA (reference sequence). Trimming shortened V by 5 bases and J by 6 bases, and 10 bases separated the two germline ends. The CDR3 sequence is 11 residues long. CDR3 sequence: CSAARGPEAFF. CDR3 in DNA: TGCAGTGCTGCGAGGGGCCCTGAAGCTTTCTTT.